The T cell receptor (beta chain) described here comes from a study of T cell changes during pregnancy in multiple sclerosis. The CDR3 runs to 13 residues. The V gene end was trimmed by 8 bases and the J gene end by 2 bases; junction bases not matched to a gene: 2. CDR1 is LGHNT, CDR2 FRNRAP, per germline. Libraries were prepared by immunoSEQ multiplex PCR; TCRdb keeps only in-frame clonotypes and omits some of them. The data show 37,000 or so clones, with roughly 87% seen just once and 0.45% to 0.6% held by the top ten. This TCR came from a female donor with multiple sclerosis, enrolled in a pregnancy study. This specimen consisted of CD4+ T cells from peripheral blood mononuclear cells, obtained in the first trimester of pregnancy. The V call is TRBV12-5, the J call TRBJ1-1, with 10 bases aligning to TRBD1. As DNA, the CDR3 is TGTGCTAGTAGGACAGGGGGAAACACTGAAGCTTTCTTT. It codes for CASRTGGNTEAFF.